Listed below are T cell receptor beta chains from one sample, sequenced in a study of blood T cell repertoires in COVID-19. The repertoire was sequenced with immunoSEQ multiplex PCR; TCRdb's copy has only in-frame clones and lacks some. The sample holds over 200,000 clones, under 90% seen once. Sequencing was done on a sample of PBMCs or T cells enriched from blood (not recorded which). These TCRs come from a woman between 25 and 40 years old with acute COVID-19. CDR3s include the opening cysteine and the closing phenylalanine or tryptophan. Fields, in order: V gene, D gene, J gene, clone size, CDR3 protein, CDR3 DNA. The D gene is left open where the match is weak. Clone sizes are given selectively: once, few, many, or a class where the clone is expanded.

>TRBV3-1/TRBV3-2|NA|TRBJ1-5|NA
CASSLTLNQPQHF
TGTGCCAGCAGCCTTACTTTGAATCAGCCCCAGCATTTT
>TRBV2|TRBD2|TRBJ2-1|once
CASSGGTSGNNEQFF
TGTGCCAGCAGTGGGGGGACTAGCGGAAACAATGAGCAGTTCTTC
>TRBV27|TRBD1|TRBJ1-6|NA
CASSFTPGTGIAYNSPLHF
TGTGCCAGCAGTTTCACTCCCGGGACAGGTATAGCGTATAATTCACCCCTCCACTTT
>TRBV28|NA|TRBJ1-3|once
CASEPSDGNTIYF
TGTGCCAGTGAACCCAGTGATGGAAACACCATATATTTT
>TRBV19|TRBD1|TRBJ2-2|NA
CASRGFRDRDPAGELFF
TGTGCCAGTAGGGGCTTCAGGGACAGGGATCCCGCCGGGGAGCTGTTTTTT
>TRBV28|TRBD1|TRBJ1-5|NA
CASSLSVGTGQPQHF
TGTGCCAGCAGTTTATCAGTGGGCACGGGACAGCCCCAACATTTT
>TRBV5-5|TRBD1|TRBJ2-2|NA
CASSFWRQGYTGELFF
TGTGCCAGCAGCTTCTGGCGACAGGGGTACACCGGGGAGCTGTTTTTT
>TRBV9|NA|TRBJ2-3|NA
CASQGPSTDTQYF
TGTGCCAGTCAGGGCCCTAGCACAGATACGCAGTATTTT
>TRBV9|TRBD2|TRBJ2-5|NA
CASSPGTSGEETQYF
TGTGCCAGCAGCCCCGGGACTAGCGGGGAAGAGACCCAGTACTTC
>TRBV18|NA|TRBJ1-1|NA
CASSPQGVLTEAFF
TGTGCCAGCTCACCACAGGGGGTTCTCACTGAAGCTTTCTTT
>TRBV27|TRBD2|TRBJ2-3|NA
CASSFVASGGEDTQYF
TGTGCCAGCAGTTTTGTGGCTAGCGGGGGGGAGGATACGCAGTATTTT
>TRBV4-1|TRBD2|TRBJ2-7|NA
CASSPRGLAGAYEQYF
TGCGCCAGCAGCCCGAGAGGACTAGCGGGGGCCTACGAGCAGTACTTC
>TRBV7-6|NA|TRBJ2-1|NA
CASSLASTGVVTDNEQFF
TGTGCCAGCAGCTTAGCGTCGACGGGGGTCGTTACCGACAATGAGCAGTTCTTC
>TRBV6-1|TRBD1|TRBJ2-7|once
CASSEGGDRALTYEQYF
TGTGCCAGCAGTGAAGGGGGGGACAGGGCACTCACCTACGAGCAGTACTTC
>TRBV19|TRBD1|TRBJ1-2|NA
CASSALLNRGSGYGYTF
TGTGCCAGTAGTGCTCTACTCAACAGGGGAAGTGGCTATGGCTACACCTTC
>TRBV2|NA|TRBJ1-5|NA
CASRTRDTRNQPQHF
TGTGCCAGCAGGACACGGGACACCAGAAATCAGCCCCAGCATTTT
>TRBV5-1|TRBD1|TRBJ1-1|few
CASTTGGEGTEAFF
TGCGCCAGCACCACAGGGGGCGAGGGTACTGAAGCTTTCTTT
>TRBV27|NA|TRBJ1-6|NA
CASSLNRSHNSPLHF
TGTGCCAGCAGTTTAAACAGGTCCCATAATTCACCCCTCCACTTT
>TRBV19|NA|TRBJ2-3|once
CASSQVPSTDTQYF
TGTGCCAGTAGTCAGGTTCCTAGCACAGATACGCAGTATTTT
>TRBV18|TRBD1|TRBJ1-2|NA
CASSRLGQGLPNYGYTF
TGTGCCAGCTCACGACTCGGACAGGGCCTCCCTAACTATGGCTACACCTTC
>TRBV27|TRBD1|TRBJ1-1|few
CASSFTGTEVPEAFF
TGTGCCAGCAGTTTTACCGGGACAGAAGTTCCTGAAGCTTTCTTT
>TRBV3-1/TRBV3-2|TRBD1|TRBJ1-2|NA
CASTLGTGVGYTF
TGTGCCAGCACCCTAGGGACAGGGGTTGGCTACACCTTC